This T cell receptor beta chain was sequenced in a study of cytomegalovirus exposure and HLA in healthy donors. CDR3 length: 14 residues. Germline loops: CDR1 MDHEN, CDR2 SYDVKM. The V and J ends lost 6 bases and 6 bases respectively, with 16 bases between them. The PCR was carried out with 60 Vbeta primers and 13 Jbeta primers. Libraries were prepared by immunoSEQ multiplex PCR; TCRdb keeps only in-frame clonotypes and omits some of them. The data hold some 84,000 clones, with 63% observed a single time. Input material: PBMCs. This TCR derives from a middle-aged woman in good health and CMV-seropositive. This chain connects TRBV28 to TRBJ2-3; no clear D gene. The CDR3 loop reads CASSPRLHSDTQYF. CDR3 DNA: TGTGCCAGCAGCCCTCGGCTCCACAGCGATACGCAGTATTTT.